This T cell receptor (beta chain) was obtained from a study of cytomegalovirus exposure and HLA in healthy donors. Regarding this clone: Its cognate antigen is unknown.

Study findings and constraints: It was likely that a cluster of highly shared sequence variants was a sequencing artifact. Later analysis placed DRB1 highest and HLA-C lowest in TCR association rates, which differed by HLA locus. From TCR beta sequences, most subjects' HLA-A and HLA-B alleles were reportedly predicted accurately.

The CDR3 runs 17 residues. Germline V gene data show CDR1 as MGHRA and CDR2 as YSYEKL. J was trimmed by 4 bases and V by 6 bases; bases with no gene match: 12. PCR used 60 Vbeta primers and 13 Jbeta primers. This table comes from immunoSEQ multiplex PCR, and its TCRdb copy is limited to in-frame clones, with some not included. Among roughly 67,000 clones, roughly 80% were seen once, and the ten largest hold 2.5% to 3%. This chain uses TRBV4-1 with TRBJ1-2; 12 bases are a match to TRBD1. The sample was PBMCs. The source of this sequence is a woman younger than 45 in good health and CMV-seronegative. CDR3 sequence reads: CASRNGGQGALVYGYTF. In DNA, the CDR3 is TGCGCCAGCAGGAACGGGGGACAGGGGGCCCTCGTCTATGGCTACACCTTC.